The 7 T cell receptor beta chains presented below share a single source sample, sequenced in a study of control samples from healthy donors and cancer patients. Only in-frame clones appear in the TCRdb table, and some are missing; sequencing was by immunoSEQ multiplex PCR. This sample has about 45,000 clones, with more than 65% found just once. The sequenced material came from formalin-fixed, paraffin-embedded tissue. These receptors were obtained from a male donor with melanoma.

This clone was observed a few times. The gene calls are TRBV5-4 and TRBJ2-7; TRBD1 agrees at 8 bases. Trimming removed 4 bases from V and 3 bases from J; junction bases left unmatched: 6. The CDR3 runs 14 residues. Per germline, CDR1 SGHNT and CDR2 YYREEE (reference sequence). The CDR3 spells CASSPRGQGYEQYF. The CDR3 DNA follows: TGTGCCAGCAGCCCTCGCGGACAGGGCTACGAGCAGTACTTC.

This chain's CDR3 is CASSLTYSTDTQYF. The DNA of the CDR3 is TGTGCCAGCAGCTTGACGTATAGCACAGATACGCAGTATTTT. The rearrangement uses TRBV7-3 and TRBJ2-3; D is undetermined. The CDR3 sequence is 14 residues long. Trimming stripped 3 bases from V and 0 bases from J, with 7 bases between. Germline assignment: CDR1 SGHTA and CDR2 FQGTGA.

The chain links TRBV19 to TRBJ1-1, with D possibly being TRBD1 (5 bases). V lost 6 bases and J 2 bases, leaving 16 bases between the germline ends. Germline CDR1 and CDR2: LNHDA and SQIVND (reference sequence). The CDR3 is 15 residues long. DNA of the CDR3: TGTGCCAGTAGCGAGACGGTGGGGCTTAACACTGAAGCTTTCTTT. It specifies CASSETVGLNTEAFF.

V and J are TRBV2 and TRBJ1-5; TRBD1 is a possible D gene (6 bases). There are 15 residues in the CDR3. Germline CDR1 is SNHLY and CDR2 is FYNNEI. With 6 bases removed from V and 6 bases from J, the gap between germline ends came to 18 bases. This CDR3 is CASRGRSGGGQPQHF. In nucleotides, the CDR3 is TGTGCCAGCAGGGGCCGGAGCGGGGGCGGTCAGCCCCAGCATTTT. Supplemented by reference TRBV2 and TRBJ1-5, the full variable domain reads EPEVTQTPSHQVTQMGQEVILRCVPISNHLYFYWYRQILGQKVEFLVSFYNNEISEKSEIFDDQFSVERPDGSNFTLKIRSTKLEDSAMYFCASRGRSGGGQPQHFGDGTRLSIL.

The chain links TRBV5-6 to TRBJ1-3, with TRBD1 matching 7 bases. Germline V gene data show CDR1 as SGHDT and CDR2 as YYEEEE. This CDR3 has 16 amino acids. The V segment lost 4 bases and the J segment 2 bases; nucleotides outside the gene matches: 9. CDR3 loop: CASSRRRDSPGNTIYF. In DNA, the CDR3 is TGTGCCAGCAGCAGACGGCGGGACAGCCCTGGAAACACCATATATTTT.

The chain recombines TRBV2 with TRBJ1-2; D call uncertain. The germline V and J ends were trimmed by 5 bases and 3 bases, with 10 bases remaining between them. The CDR3 totals 13 residues. Germline assignment: CDR1 SNHLY and CDR2 FYNNEI. The CDR3 loop reads CASSPGAYYGYTF. The CDR3 DNA follows: TGTGCCAGCAGTCCCGGAGCATACTATGGCTACACCTTC. Full variable domain (rest looked up from reference TRBV2 and TRBJ1-2): EPEVTQTPSHQVTQMGQEVILRCVPISNHLYFYWYRQILGQKVEFLVSFYNNEISEKSEIFDDQFSVERPDGSNFTLKIRSTKLEDSAMYFCASSPGAYYGYTFGSGTRLTVV.

The V call is TRBV9, the J call TRBJ1-1; tentative D call: TRBD1 (6 bases). Germline lookup yields CDR1 SGDLS and CDR2 YYNGEE. The V and J ends lost 4 bases and 0 bases respectively, with 10 bases between them. This CDR3 has 14 residues. The CDR3 loop is CASSLGGMNTEAFF. Written as DNA, the CDR3 is TGTGCCAGCAGCCTAGGGGGGATGAACACTGAAGCTTTCTTT.